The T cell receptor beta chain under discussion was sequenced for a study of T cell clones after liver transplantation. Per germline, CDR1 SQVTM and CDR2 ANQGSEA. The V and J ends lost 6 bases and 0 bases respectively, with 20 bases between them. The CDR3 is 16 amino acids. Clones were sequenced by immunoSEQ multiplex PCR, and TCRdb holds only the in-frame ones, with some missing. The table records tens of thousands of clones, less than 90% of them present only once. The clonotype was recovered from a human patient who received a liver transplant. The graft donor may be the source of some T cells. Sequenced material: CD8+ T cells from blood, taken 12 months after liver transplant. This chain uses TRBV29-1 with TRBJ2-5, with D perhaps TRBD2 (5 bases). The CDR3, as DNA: TGCAGCGTCCTCGGTGGAGTGGGAGCGTACCAAGAGACCCAGTACTTC. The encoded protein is CSVLGGVGAYQETQYF.